This T cell receptor beta chain is from a study of cytomegalovirus exposure and HLA in healthy donors. Researchers ran the PCR with 60 Vbeta and 13 Jbeta primers. In the source study's methods: Unique TCR beta chains totaled roughly 79 million in a later count, with around 11 million of them shared. Here immunoSEQ multiplex PCR was the method, and the copy in TCRdb shows in-frame clones only, minus some. V and J calls and clone size are those listed in that table; D and trimming were worked out from the DNA. The table lists over 100,000 clones, 70% to 85% of them singletons. Points on this clone: What it binds is not known.

Overall study findings and caveats: Among TCR beta chains of equal frequency, HLA-associated ones were more clonally expanded in a later analysis. Indistinguishable V segments such as TRBV6-2 and TRBV6-3 were excluded. Earlier analysis yielded a pattern in which most TCR beta V segments were productive about 87% or about 30% of the time.

The germline V gene encodes CDR1 LGHNA and CDR2 YSLEER. There are 12 residues in the CDR3. The V gene lost 8 bases and the J gene lost 5 bases, with 12 bases spanning the gap. The chain employs TRBV4-3 and TRBJ1-2, with a tentative D call TRBD1 (6 bases). This TCR derives from a female donor in good health and CMV-seronegative. Sequenced material: PBMCs. The CDR3 DNA reads TGCGCCAGCTCTGGGCAGGGGTATGGCTACACCTTC. This translates into CASSGQGYGYTF.